This is a list of T cell receptor beta chains from one sample in a study of breast tumors, draining lymph nodes, adjacent tissues. TCRdb independently ran MiXCR on the multiplex PCR reads; one entry per CDR3 protein. The sample has about 230,000 distinct CDR3 sequences, 32% seen once; the top ten hold about 1.4%. The sequencing sample was made of axillary lymph node tissue. All receptors come from a female donor with breast cancer. Some clones in this sample may be carry-over from other donors' samples. CDR3s include the opening cysteine and the closing phenylalanine or tryptophan. Each record gives: D gene, clone size, J gene, V gene, CDR3 protein. A D gene is named only where the DNA matches it firmly. Expanded clones get a size class; other rows say once, few or many, or leave the size out.

>.|once|TRBJ2-3|TRBV6-2/TRBV6-3
CASSTLAAGTDTQYF
>.|many|TRBJ2-5|TRBV5-1
CASSLSSRAQETQYF
>TRBD1|many|TRBJ1-5|TRBV7-9
CASSLSGGGYQPQHF
>TRBD2|.|TRBJ2-7|TRBV25-1
CASSAERTSGGYEQYF
>.|.|TRBJ1-2|TRBV24-1
CATGPARTNYGYTF
>TRBD2|many|TRBJ2-7|TRBV11-3
CASSFSLAGYEQYF
>.|many|TRBJ2-5|TRBV19
CASRVSETQYF
>.|many|TRBJ2-7|TRBV6-2/TRBV6-3
CATTRGYEQYF
>.|.|TRBJ1-4|TRBV18
CASSSIGAANEKLFF
>.|.|TRBJ1-3|TRBV24-1
CATSESAKNTIYF
>.|.|TRBJ1-2|TRBV6-6
CASYRQNGYTF
>.|many|TRBJ1-3|TRBV4-3
CASSQAASSGNTIYF
>TRBD2|many|TRBJ2-2|TRBV28
CASSFPAGGGGELFF
>.|few|TRBJ1-1|TRBV20-1
CSASPETGGTEAFF
>TRBD2|many|TRBJ2-1|TRBV24-1
CATSDNRHTSGSGFEQFF
>TRBD1|few|TRBJ1-1|TRBV12-3/TRBV12-4
CASSHTGVPMNTEAFF
>.|many|TRBJ2-3|TRBV30
CAWSALGYLSDTQYF
>TRBD2|.|TRBJ2-4|TRBV3-1
CASSQALAGGRGNIQYF
>TRBD2|few|TRBJ2-1|TRBV20-1
CSARAGGRAVEKQFF
>TRBD2|.|TRBJ2-3|TRBV11-3
CARSLPSGRASTDTQYF
>.|many|TRBJ2-7|TRBV13
CASRAPRQNMWEQYF
>.|many|TRBJ1-1|TRBV24-1
CATSDPPGQNTEAFF
>TRBD1|many|TRBJ2-7|TRBV5-6
CASSWGTGDNEQYF
>.|many|TRBJ1-5|TRBV18
CASSQRGDQPQHF
>TRBD2|many|TRBJ2-7|TRBV2
CASRGRLALGYEQYF
>.|many|TRBJ2-3|TRBV6-1
CASSAQGLGTDTQYF
>.|many|TRBJ2-7|TRBV6-6
CASSYSFPTTDEQYF
>.|.|TRBJ1-4|TRBV2
CASIRSSELGAEKLFF
>TRBD1|many|TRBJ2-1|TRBV6-4
CASSAQGAGNEQFF